A single sample gave rise to the 20 T cell receptor beta chains below, sequenced in a study of CD8 T cells in ankylosing spondylitis. MiXCR, run by TCRdb on the 5' RACE reads, gives a single entry per CDR3 protein. The profile covers 150,000 to 200,000 distinct CDR3 sequences, with approximately 20% appearing a single time and approximately 8% taken by the ten largest. Sequences were obtained from blood, either unsorted or a sorted T cell fraction (not recorded which). The receptors were gathered from a male donor with ankylosing spondylitis or in good health (not recorded which).

This clonotype was observed at least ten times. The chain recombines TRBV20-1 with TRBJ2-7; D perhaps matches TRBD2 (6 bases). The CDR3 has 14 amino acids. Between the trimmed V and J ends, which lost 4 bases and 7 bases, there was a span of 20 bases. CDR1 and CDR2 from the germline V gene are DFQATT and SNEGSKA (reference sequence). CDR3 nucleotide sequence: TGCAGTGCTATCTCCCCGGGAGCTAGGAAAGAGCAGTACTTC. It translates to CSAISPGARKEQYF.

This clonotype has just a few counts. This chain links TRBV20-1 with TRBJ2-1, with TRBD1 matching over 11 bases. The junction had 8 bases not matched to a gene; V was cut back by 6 bases and J by 7 bases. The CDR3 is 14 residues long. CDR1 is DFQATT, CDR2 SNEGSKA, per germline (reference sequence). The CDR3 spells CSAAGQGALNEQFF. The CDR3 DNA is TGCAGTGCGGCAGGACAGGGGGCGCTTAATGAGCAGTTCTTC.

Concerning this clonotype itself: A much larger clone sits a single nucleotide away, making a read error possible. This sequence joins TRBV5-1 and TRBJ2-1; 8 nucleotides align to TRBD2. Germline assignment: CDR1 SGHRS and CDR2 YFSETQ. This CDR3 region has 14 residues. Here the CDR3 DNA reads TGCACCAGCAGCTTGCGGCGGGGGGAGAATGAGCAGTTCTTC. This translates into CTSSLRRGENEQFF.

This clonotype was detected a few times. The chain carries TRBV18 and TRBJ2-7, with D hard to call. This CDR3 spans 14 amino acids. The V end lost 0 bases, the J end lost 6 bases, and 12 bases lay between the germline ends. Per germline, CDR1 KGHSH and CDR2 LQKENI. In DNA, the CDR3 is TGTGCCAGCTCACCACCGATGGGGATTGGCGAGCAGTACTTC. Translation gives CASSPPMGIGEQYF.

This clonotype has ten or more counts. V is TRBV12-3 or TRBV12-4 and J is TRBJ1-1; unclear D gene. Trimming pared 7 bases from V and 0 bases from J, leaving 12 bases between. The CDR3 runs to 14 residues. The CDR3: CASTKGGMNTEAFF. CDR3 DNA: TGTGCCAGCACCAAAGGAGGGATGAACACTGAAGCTTTCTTT.

This clonotype was counted between two and nine times. The gene calls are TRBV5-6 and TRBJ2-1, with no clear D. Germline CDR1 reads SGHDT; CDR2 reads YYEEEE. The CDR3 has 12 amino acids. V lost 0 bases and J 9 bases, leaving 7 bases between the germline ends. CDR3 sequence reads: CASSLVGSEQFF. CDR3 sequence (DNA): TGTGCCAGCAGCTTGGTAGGTTCTGAGCAGTTCTTC.

In nucleotides, the CDR3 is TGTGCCAGCAGTTTACCAGGACAGGGAGATCAGCCCCAGCATTTT. Translated: CASSLPGQGDQPQHF. The rearrangement links TRBV28 to TRBJ1-5; 8 bases fit TRBD1. The V segment lost 2 bases and the J segment 5 bases; nucleotides outside the gene matches: 5. The germline CDR1 and CDR2 sequences are MDHEN and SYDVKM. This CDR3 is built from 15 residues. Full variable domain (missing parts from reference TRBV28 and TRBJ1-5): DVKVTQSSRYLVKRTGEKVFLECVQDMDHENMFWYRQDPGLGLRLIYFSYDVKMKEKGDIPEGYSVSREKKERFSLILESASTNQTSMYLCASSLPGQGDQPQHFGDGTRLSIL.

This clonotype was seen repeatedly, ten times or more. The J gene is TRBJ1-3, the V gene TRBV20-1, with D hard to call. Germline CDR1 reads DFQATT; CDR2 reads SNEGSKA (reference sequence). Trimming stripped 3 bases from V and 4 bases from J, with 7 bases between. The CDR3 loop spans 12 amino acids. This CDR3 is CSAREPGNTIYF. The CDR3 DNA reads TGCAGTGCTAGGGAGCCAGGAAACACCATATATTTT.

The table lists this clonotype with many counts. This rearrangement joins TRBV5-1 to TRBJ2-1; 10 positions agree with TRBD2. The CDR3 loop spans 16 amino acids. V was pared by 4 bases and J by 4 bases, with 8 bases of the junction left unmatched. From germline, CDR1 is SGHRS and CDR2 YFSETQ. CDR3 sequence (DNA): TGCGCCAGCAGCACCCGGACTAGCGGCCGTTACAATGAGCAGTTCTTC. This sequence encodes CASSTRTSGRYNEQFF.

This chain connects TRBV12-3 or TRBV12-4 to TRBJ1-5, with 7 bases aligning to TRBD1. Losses at the gene ends were 0 bases for V and 7 bases for J; bases not matched to a gene: 9. The CDR3 totals 16 residues. The DNA of the CDR3 is TGTGCCAGCAGTTTAGCCGGACAGGTGGTAGGGCAGCCCCAGCATTTT. The encoded protein is CASSLAGQVVGQPQHF.

The chain uses TRBV5-1 and TRBJ2-7, with 12 bases that match TRBD2. The V segment lost 4 bases and the J segment 5 bases; nucleotides outside the gene matches: 7. CDR1 and CDR2 from the germline V gene are SGHRS and YFSETQ. The CDR3 spans 15 residues. The CDR3 here is CASSKTSGGVHEQYF. The CDR3 DNA follows: TGCGCCAGCAGCAAGACTAGCGGGGGCGTCCACGAGCAGTACTTC. The full variable domain, in which reference TRBV5-1 and TRBJ2-7 provide the parts outside the CDR3, is KAGVTQTPRYLIKTRGQQVTLSCSPISGHRSVSWYQQTPGQGLQFLFEYFSETQRNKGNFPGRFSGRQFSNSRSEMNVSTLELGDSALYLCASSKTSGGVHEQYFGPGTRLTVT.

This clonotype has ten or more counts. The gene calls are TRBV5-1 and TRBJ1-1; TRBD1 is a possible D gene (6 bases). The germline V gene has CDR1 SGHRS and CDR2 YFSETQ. V was trimmed by 3 bases and J by 4 bases, leaving 13 bases between them. The CDR3 covers 14 residues. The CDR3: CASSSRGAGTEAFF. The CDR3, as DNA: TGCGCCAGCAGCTCTAGGGGGGCAGGCACTGAAGCTTTCTTT.

This clonotype has a handful of counts. The chain has TRBV20-1 and TRBJ2-1; D remains ambiguous. Germline V gene sequence: CDR1 DFQATT, CDR2 SNEGSKA (reference sequence). V lost 1 base, J lost 0 bases, and 10 bases lay in between. The CDR3 runs 15 residues. CDR3 amino acids: CSARGAWGSYNEQFF. The DNA for the CDR3 is TGCAGTGCTAGAGGTGCTTGGGGCTCCTACAATGAGCAGTTCTTC.

This clonotype was counted at least ten times. The chain carries TRBV20-1 and TRBJ1-3, with D hard to call. The CDR3 spans 12 residues. Germline V gene data show CDR1 as DFQATT and CDR2 as SNEGSKA (reference sequence). V lost 2 bases and J 4 bases, leaving 6 bases between the germline ends. The CDR3, as DNA: TGCAGTGCTAGAACAATAGGAAACACCATATATTTT. This encodes CSARTIGNTIYF.

This clonotype occurred many times. The genes are TRBV5-1 and TRBJ2-3; TRBD2 matches at 14 bases. The germline V gene has CDR1 SGHRS and CDR2 YFSETQ. The CDR3 has 16 amino acids. V was pared by 0 bases and J by 4 bases, with 1 base of the junction left unmatched. CDR3 amino acids: CASSLGLAGGADTQYF. The CDR3 bases are TGCGCCAGCAGCTTGGGACTAGCGGGAGGGGCAGATACGCAGTATTTT.

This CDR3 is CASSSLPGDAALFF. DNA for the CDR3: TGTGCCAGCAGTTCCCTCCCAGGGGATGCAGCGCTGTTTTTT. The chain carries TRBV28 and TRBJ2-2; tentative D call: TRBD1 (6 bases). The CDR3 has 14 amino acids. Between the trimmed V and J ends, which lost 4 bases and 13 bases, there was a span of 19 bases. Germline CDR1 MDHEN, CDR2 SYDVKM.

The J gene is TRBJ1-5, the V gene TRBV7-2; D may be TRBD1 (6 bases). The V and J ends lost 5 bases and 10 bases respectively, with 18 bases between them. The germline V gene encodes CDR1 SGHTA and CDR2 FQGNSA. The CDR3 consists of 14 residues. The CDR3 protein is CASSPDSGLGPQHF. The CDR3 nucleotides are TGTGCCAGCAGCCCGGACAGCGGGCTCGGACCCCAGCATTTT.

The rearrangement joins TRBV11-1 to TRBJ2-1, with 8 nucleotides matching TRBD2. The V gene's germline CDR1 is SGHAT and CDR2 FQDESV (reference sequence). V dropped 3 bases and J dropped 9; count of bases not matched to a gene: 10. The CDR3 has 15 amino acids. DNA for the CDR3: TGTGCCAGCAGCTTTTTAGCGGGGCGAGACTCTGAGCAGTTCTTC. Translating gives CASSFLAGRDSEQFF.

This clonotype was detected a few times. The V gene is TRBV11-2, the J gene TRBJ2-4, with 8 bases lining up with TRBD2. Germline V gene lookup returns CDR1 SGHAT and CDR2 FQNNGV. The CDR3 contains 13 residues. V trimming: 4 bases; J trimming: 11 bases; junction bases outside the gene matches: 7. The CDR3 reads CASSWTSKGVQYF. The CDR3 DNA reads TGTGCCAGCAGCTGGACTAGCAAGGGTGTTCAGTACTTC.

This clonotype was seen ten or more times. This sequence joins TRBV5-1 and TRBJ2-1, with D tentatively TRBD1 (6 bases). Between the trimmed V and J ends, which lost 4 bases and 6 bases, there was a span of 17 bases. Germline CDR1 SGHRS, CDR2 YFSETQ. The CDR3 is 15 residues long. The CDR3 reads CASSPFGQSGNEQFF. DNA for the CDR3: TGCGCCAGCAGCCCCTTTGGACAGTCCGGCAATGAGCAGTTCTTC.